This T cell receptor beta chain was sequenced for a study of naive and memory T cell subsets. Both TRBC1 and TRBC2 were covered by a beta constant-region primer of two equimolar oligonucleotides. TCRdb analysed the UMI-ligation and nested PCR reads with MiXCR anew, one entry per CDR3 protein. The repertoire holds 70,000 to 95,000 distinct CDR3 sequences, over 7% seen once, with 1.5% to 2% in the top ten. In germline, CDR1 is SGHTA, CDR2 FQGNSA. This CDR3 comprises 14 residues. Trimming pared 0 bases from V and 9 bases from J, leaving 12 bases between. A few counts support this clonotype. The chain combines TRBV7-2 with TRBJ2-1, with unresolved D. This receptor was taken from a human donor in good health. Sequenced: central memory CD4+ T cells from blood. CDR3 protein: CASSLAPPSIEQFF. Here the CDR3 DNA reads TGTGCCAGCAGCTTAGCGCCGCCTAGTATTGAGCAGTTCTTC.